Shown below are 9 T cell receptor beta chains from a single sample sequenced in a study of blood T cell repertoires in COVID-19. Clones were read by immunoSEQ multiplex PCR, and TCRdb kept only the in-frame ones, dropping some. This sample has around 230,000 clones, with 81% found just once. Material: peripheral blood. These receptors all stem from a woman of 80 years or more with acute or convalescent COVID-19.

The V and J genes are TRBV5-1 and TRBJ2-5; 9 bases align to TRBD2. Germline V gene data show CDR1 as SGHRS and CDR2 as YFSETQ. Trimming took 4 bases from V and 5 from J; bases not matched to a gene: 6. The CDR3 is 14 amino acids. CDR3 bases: TGCGCCAGCAGCGAGGGACTAGCCGGGGAGACCCAGTACTTC. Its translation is CASSEGLAGETQYF.

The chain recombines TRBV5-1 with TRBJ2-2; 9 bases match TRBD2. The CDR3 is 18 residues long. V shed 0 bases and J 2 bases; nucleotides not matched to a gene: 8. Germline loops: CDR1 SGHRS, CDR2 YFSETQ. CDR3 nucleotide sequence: TGCGCCAGCAGCTTGGGACTCGCGGGGGGGGCTAACACCGGGGAGCTGTTTTTT. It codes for CASSLGLAGGANTGELFF.

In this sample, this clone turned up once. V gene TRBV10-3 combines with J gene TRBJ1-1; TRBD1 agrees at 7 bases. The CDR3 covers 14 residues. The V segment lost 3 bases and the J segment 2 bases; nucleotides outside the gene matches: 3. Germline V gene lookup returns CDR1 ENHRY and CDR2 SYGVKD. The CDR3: CAISDRTGNTEAFF. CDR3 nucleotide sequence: TGTGCCATCAGTGACCGGACAGGAAACACTGAAGCTTTCTTT.

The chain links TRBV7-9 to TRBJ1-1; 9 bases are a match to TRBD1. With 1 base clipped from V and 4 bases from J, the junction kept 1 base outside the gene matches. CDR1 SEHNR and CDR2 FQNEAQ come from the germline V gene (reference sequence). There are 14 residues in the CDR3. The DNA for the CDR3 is TGTGCCAGCAGCTTAGAGACAGGGGGCACTGAAGCTTTCTTT. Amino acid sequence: CASSLETGGTEAFF.

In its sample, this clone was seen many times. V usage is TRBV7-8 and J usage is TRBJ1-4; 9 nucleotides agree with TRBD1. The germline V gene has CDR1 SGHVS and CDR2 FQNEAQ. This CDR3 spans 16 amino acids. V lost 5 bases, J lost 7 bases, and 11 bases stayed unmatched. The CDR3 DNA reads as TGTGCCAGCAGCGAAAAACCGGGACAGGGATTTGAAAAACTGTTTTTT. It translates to CASSEKPGQGFEKLFF. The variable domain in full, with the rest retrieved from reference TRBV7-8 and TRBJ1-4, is GAGVSQSPRYKVAKRGQDVALRCDPISGHVSLFWYQQALGQGPEFLTYFQNEAQLDKSGLPSDRFFAERPEGSVSTLKIQRTQQEDSAVYLCASSEKPGQGFEKLFFGSGTQLSVL.

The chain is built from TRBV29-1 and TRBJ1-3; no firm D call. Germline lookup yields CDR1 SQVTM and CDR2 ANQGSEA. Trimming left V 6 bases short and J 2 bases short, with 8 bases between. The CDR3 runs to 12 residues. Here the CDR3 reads CSVAGTGNTIYF. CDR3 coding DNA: TGCAGCGTAGCGGGGACTGGAAACACCATATATTTT.

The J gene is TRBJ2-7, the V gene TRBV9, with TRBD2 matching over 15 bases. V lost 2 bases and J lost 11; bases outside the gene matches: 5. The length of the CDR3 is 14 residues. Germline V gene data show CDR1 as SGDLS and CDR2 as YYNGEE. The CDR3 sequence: CASSVGLAGGPKYF. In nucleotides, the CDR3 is TGTGCCAGCAGCGTGGGACTAGCGGGGGGACCGAAGTACTTC.

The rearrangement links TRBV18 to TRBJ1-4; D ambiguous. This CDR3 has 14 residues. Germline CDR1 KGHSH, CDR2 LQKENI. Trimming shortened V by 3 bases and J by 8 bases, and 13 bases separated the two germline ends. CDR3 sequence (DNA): TGTGCCAGCTCACCTGCGGGCGCCGGGGAAAAACTGTTTTTT. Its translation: CASSPAGAGEKLFF.

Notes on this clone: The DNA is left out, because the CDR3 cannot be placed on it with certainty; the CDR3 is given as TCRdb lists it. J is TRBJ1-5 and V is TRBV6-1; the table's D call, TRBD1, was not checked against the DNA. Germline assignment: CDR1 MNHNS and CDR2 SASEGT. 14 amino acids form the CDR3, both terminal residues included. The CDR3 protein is CASSEGTGILAQHF.